The subject of this entry is one T cell receptor (beta chain). The data stem from a study of blood T cell repertoires in COVID-19. Study-wide context: The United States, Italy and Spain were the sources of the acute and convalescent COVID-19 samples. The cDNA or gDNA used as material had been derived from T cells, B-cell-depleted T cells, or PBMCs.

The CDR3 spans 13 residues. Trimming pared 4 bases from V and 7 bases from J, leaving 16 bases between. The germline CDR1 and CDR2 sequences are SQVTM and ANQGSEA. Original methodology: Reference gene primer amplification yielded estimated nucleated cell counts. The table came from immunoSEQ multiplex PCR; TCRdb's copy has only in-frame clones and leaves some out. V, J and clone size reflect that table, while D and trimming were determined from the DNA. The sample yields 200,000 to 250,000 clones, approximately 80% seen once. The TCR was taken from a woman aged 80 or older with active or convalescent COVID-19. The chain uses TRBV29-1 and TRBJ1-2, with a possible D match to TRBD1 (6 bases). The sequencing sample was made of peripheral blood. This chain's CDR3 is CSVGLGGFGGYTF. CDR3 bases: TGCAGCGTTGGATTAGGGGGATTCGGTGGCTACACCTTC.